The 9 T cell receptor beta chains presented below share a single source sample, sequenced in a study of blood T cell repertoires in COVID-19. The assay was immunoSEQ multiplex PCR, and TCRdb's table has in-frame clones only and misses some. This sample has approximately 97,000 clones, with over 75% found just once. The sample consisted of peripheral blood. The receptor set was obtained from a human donor in a cohort sampled during active COVID-19.

The J gene is TRBJ2-5, the V gene TRBV27; tentatively, D is TRBD2 (5 bases). CDR1 and CDR2 from the germline V gene are MNHEY and SMNVEV (reference sequence). V was pared by 2 bases and J by 0 bases, with 7 bases between. CDR3 length: 14 amino acids. In DNA form, the CDR3 reads TGTGCCAGCAGTTTAGCGGGCAACCAAGAGACCCAGTACTTC. Its translation: CASSLAGNQETQYF.

The CDR3, as DNA: TGTGCCAGCAGCTTAGGACGGGGAAGGACCGGGGAGCTGTTTTTT. Amino acid sequence: CASSLGRGRTGELFF. V usage is TRBV7-2 and J usage is TRBJ2-2; tentatively, D is TRBD2 (5 bases). This CDR3 spans 15 amino acids. V gave up 1 base and J gave up 5 bases, with 11 bases separating them. Germline V gene data show CDR1 as SGHTA and CDR2 as FQGNSA.

To note about this clone: This sample includes further DNA sequences coding for the same CDR3. J is TRBJ1-1 and V is TRBV19, with D tentatively TRBD1 (5 bases). The CDR3 runs 13 residues. From germline, CDR1 is LNHDA and CDR2 SQIVND (reference sequence). Trimming cost V 3 bases and J 5 bases, with 10 bases left between them. CDR3 sequence reads: CASSISGNTEAFF. The DNA for the CDR3 is TGTGCCAGTAGTATTTCAGGGAATACTGAAGCTTTCTTT.

The chain has TRBV28 and TRBJ2-3; 10 bases are shared with TRBD2. Germline V gene data show CDR1 as MDHEN and CDR2 as SYDVKM. Trimming at V came to 7 bases and at J to 6 bases, leaving 4 bases not matched to a gene. The CDR3 extends over 13 amino acids. The CDR3 protein is CASNGAGGDTQYF. The CDR3 DNA reads as TGTGCCAGCAATGGAGCGGGAGGGGATACGCAGTATTTT.

This chain connects TRBV9 to TRBJ2-7, with D possibly matching TRBD1 (6 bases). CDR3 length: 15 amino acids. V was clipped by 3 bases and J by 0 bases, with 13 bases between them. Germline loops: CDR1 SGDLS, CDR2 YYNGEE. CDR3: CASSGGQTSSYEQYF. The CDR3 coding sequence is TGTGCCAGCAGCGGCGGACAGACGAGCTCCTACGAGCAGTACTTC. The whole variable domain, remainder taken from reference TRBV9 and TRBJ2-7, is DSGVTQTPKHLITATGQRVTLRCSPRSGDLSVYWYQQSLDQGLQFLIQYYNGEERAKGNILERFSAQQFPDLHSELNLSSLELGDSALYFCASSGGQTSSYEQYFGPGTRLTVT.

The V gene is TRBV6-1, the J gene TRBJ2-1, with 9 bases matching TRBD2. J gave up 6 bases and V 4 bases, and 10 bases lay outside the gene matches. The CDR3 totals 16 residues. Germline loops: CDR1 MNHNS, CDR2 SASEGT. DNA of the CDR3: TGTGCCAGCAGTGGGGAGGGCCTAGCGGGGTTCAATGAGCAGTTCTTC. Its translation: CASSGEGLAGFNEQFF.

This rearrangement joins TRBV6-6 to TRBJ2-7; 11 bases align to TRBD1. The junction had 4 bases not matched to a gene; V was cut back by 2 bases and J by 4 bases. The CDR3 sequence is 15 residues long. Germline V gives CDR1 MNHNY, CDR2 SVGAGI (reference sequence). The CDR3 reads CASSYPGQGVYEQYF. The CDR3, as DNA: TGTGCCAGCAGTTACCCGGGACAGGGGGTGTACGAGCAGTACTTC.

V gene TRBV5-4 combines with J gene TRBJ2-1; D perhaps matches TRBD1 (6 bases). The V end lost 4 bases, the J end lost 9 bases, and 20 bases lay between the germline ends. CDR3 size: 15 residues. In germline, CDR1 is SGHNT, CDR2 YYREEE (reference sequence). CDR3 loop: CASSPRGHLRAEQFF. The CDR3 DNA reads TGTGCCAGCAGCCCCAGGGGTCATCTTCGGGCTGAGCAGTTCTTC.

The rearrangement uses TRBV18 and TRBJ1-3, with D possibly matching TRBD1 (6 bases). The CDR3 runs 16 residues. CDR1 KGHSH and CDR2 LQKENI come from the germline V gene. V was clipped by 5 bases and J by 0 bases, with 14 bases between them. The CDR3 DNA reads as TGTGCCAGCTCAATCTCCGGGACACTCTCTGGAAACACCATATATTTT. Its translation: CASSISGTLSGNTIYF.